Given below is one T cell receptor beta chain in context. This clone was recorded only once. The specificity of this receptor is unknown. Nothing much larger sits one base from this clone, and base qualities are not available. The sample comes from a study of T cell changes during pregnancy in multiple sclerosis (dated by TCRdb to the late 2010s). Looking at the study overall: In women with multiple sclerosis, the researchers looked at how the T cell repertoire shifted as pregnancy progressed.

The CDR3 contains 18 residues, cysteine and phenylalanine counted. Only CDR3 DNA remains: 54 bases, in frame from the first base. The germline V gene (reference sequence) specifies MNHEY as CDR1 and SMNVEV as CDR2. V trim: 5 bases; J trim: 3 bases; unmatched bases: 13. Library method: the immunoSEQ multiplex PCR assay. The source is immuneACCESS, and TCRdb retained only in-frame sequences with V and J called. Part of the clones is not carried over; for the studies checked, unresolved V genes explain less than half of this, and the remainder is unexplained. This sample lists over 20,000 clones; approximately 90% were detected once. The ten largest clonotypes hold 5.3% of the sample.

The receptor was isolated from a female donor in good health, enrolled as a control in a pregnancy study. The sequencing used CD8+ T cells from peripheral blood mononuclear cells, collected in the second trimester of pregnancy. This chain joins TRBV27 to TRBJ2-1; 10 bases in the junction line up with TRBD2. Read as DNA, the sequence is TGTGCCAGCAGTATGACTAGCGGGTACCCACAACTCTACAATGAGCAGTTCTTC. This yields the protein CASSMTSGYPQLYNEQFF.